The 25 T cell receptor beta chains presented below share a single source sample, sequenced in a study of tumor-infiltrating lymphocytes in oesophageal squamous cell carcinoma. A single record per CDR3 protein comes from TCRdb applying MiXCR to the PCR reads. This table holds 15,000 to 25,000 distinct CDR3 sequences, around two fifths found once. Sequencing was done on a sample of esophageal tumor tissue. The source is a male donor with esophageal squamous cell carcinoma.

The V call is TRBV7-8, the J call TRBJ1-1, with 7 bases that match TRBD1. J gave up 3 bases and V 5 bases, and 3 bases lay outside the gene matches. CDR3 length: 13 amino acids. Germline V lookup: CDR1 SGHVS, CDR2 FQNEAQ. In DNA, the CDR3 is TGTGCCAGCAGCAGGGGGCTGGACACTGAAGCTTTCTTT. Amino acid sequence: CASSRGLDTEAFF.

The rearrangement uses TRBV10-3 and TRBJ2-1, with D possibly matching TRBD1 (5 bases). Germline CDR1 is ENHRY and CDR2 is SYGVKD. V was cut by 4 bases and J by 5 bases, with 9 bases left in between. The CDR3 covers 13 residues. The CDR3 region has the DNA TGTGCCATCAGTGTAGGCAGGGACAATGAGCAGTTCTTC. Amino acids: CAISVGRDNEQFF.

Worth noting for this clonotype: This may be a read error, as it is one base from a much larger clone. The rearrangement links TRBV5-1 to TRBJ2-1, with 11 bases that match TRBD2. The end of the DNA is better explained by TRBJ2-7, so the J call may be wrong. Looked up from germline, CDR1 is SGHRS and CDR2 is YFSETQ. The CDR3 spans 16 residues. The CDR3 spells CASSSGTSGPTYEQYF. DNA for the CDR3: TGCGCCAGCAGCTCTGGGACTAGCGGTCCCACCTACGAGCAGTACTTC.

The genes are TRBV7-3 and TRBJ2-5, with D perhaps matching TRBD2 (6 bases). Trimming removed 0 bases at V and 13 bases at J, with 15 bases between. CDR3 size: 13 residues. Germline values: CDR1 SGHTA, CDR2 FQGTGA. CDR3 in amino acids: CASSLTEGRRPYF. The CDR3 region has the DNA TGTGCCAGCAGCTTAACGGAGGGGAGACGTCCGTACTTC.

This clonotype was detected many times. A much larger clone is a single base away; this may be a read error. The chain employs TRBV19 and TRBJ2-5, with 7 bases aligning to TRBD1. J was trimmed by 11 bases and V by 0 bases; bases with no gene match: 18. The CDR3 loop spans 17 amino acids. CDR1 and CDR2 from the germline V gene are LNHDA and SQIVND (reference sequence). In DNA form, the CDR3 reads TGTGCCAGTAGTATAGACCCAGGGGGAAGTTCCTACAATGAGCAGTACTTC. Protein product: CASSIDPGGSSYNEQYF.

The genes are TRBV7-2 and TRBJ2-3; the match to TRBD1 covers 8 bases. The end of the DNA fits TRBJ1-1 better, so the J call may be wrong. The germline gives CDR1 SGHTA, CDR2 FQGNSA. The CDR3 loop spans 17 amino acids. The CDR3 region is CASKKRWTGLEDTEAFF. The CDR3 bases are TGTGCCAGCAAAAAGAGGTGGACAGGGTTAGAGGATACTGAAGCTTTCTTT.

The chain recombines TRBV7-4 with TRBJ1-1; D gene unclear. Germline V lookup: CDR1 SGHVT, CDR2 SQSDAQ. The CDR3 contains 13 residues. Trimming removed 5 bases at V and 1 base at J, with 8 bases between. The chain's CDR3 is CASSPVGNTEAFF. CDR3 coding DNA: TGTGCCAGCAGCCCCGTCGGGAACACTGAAGCTTTCTTT. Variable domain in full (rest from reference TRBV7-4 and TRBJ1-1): GAGVSQSPRYKVAKRGRDVALRCDSISGHVTLYWYRQTLGQGSEVLTYSQSDAQRDKSGRPSGRFSAERPERSVSTLKIQRTEQGDSAVYLCASSPVGNTEAFFGQGTRLTVV.

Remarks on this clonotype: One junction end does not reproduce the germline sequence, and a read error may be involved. The CDR3 is CASSPPPGGDTGELYF. The CDR3 DNA follows: TGTGCCAGCAGCCCCCCCCCGGGGGGCGACACCGGGGAGCTGTACTTC. The rearrangement links TRBV7-3 to TRBJ2-1; D perhaps matches TRBD2 (7 bases). The germline V gene has CDR1 SGHTA and CDR2 FQGTGA. The CDR3 consists of 16 residues.

The DNA for the CDR3 is TGTGCCAGCAGCCCCCCCGTCACTCGCCTGTACAATGAGCAGTACTTC. Residues: CASSPPVTRLYNEQYF. V and J are TRBV7-2 and TRBJ2-1; D ambiguous. The J call may be in error: the DNA end matches TRBJ2-7 better. CDR1 is SGHTA, CDR2 FQGNSA, per germline. The CDR3 has 16 residues.

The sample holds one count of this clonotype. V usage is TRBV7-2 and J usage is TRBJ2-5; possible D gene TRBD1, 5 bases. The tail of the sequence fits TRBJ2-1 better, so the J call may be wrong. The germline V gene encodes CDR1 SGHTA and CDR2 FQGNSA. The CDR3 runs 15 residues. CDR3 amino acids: CASSLVGQTYNEQFF. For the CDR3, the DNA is TGTGCCAGCAGCTTAGTGGGGCAGACCTACAATGAGCAGTTCTTC.

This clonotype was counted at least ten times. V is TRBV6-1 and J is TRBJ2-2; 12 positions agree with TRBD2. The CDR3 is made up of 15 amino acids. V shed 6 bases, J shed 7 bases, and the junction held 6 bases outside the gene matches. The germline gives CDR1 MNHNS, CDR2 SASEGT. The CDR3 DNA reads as TGTGCCAGCAGGCTGGGACTAGCGGGTTACGGGGAGCTGTTTTTT. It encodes CASRLGLAGYGELFF.

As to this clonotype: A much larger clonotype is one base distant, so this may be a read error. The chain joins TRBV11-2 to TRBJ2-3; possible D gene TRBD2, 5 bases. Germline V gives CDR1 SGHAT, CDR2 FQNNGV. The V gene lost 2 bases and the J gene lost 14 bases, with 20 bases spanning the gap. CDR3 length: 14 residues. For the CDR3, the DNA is TGTGCCAGCAGCTTATATTCTAGTTCCGGGGAGCTGTATTTT. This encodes CASSLYSSSGELYF.

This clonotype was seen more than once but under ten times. The CDR3 reads CSARDPASTDTQYF. The CDR3, as DNA: TGCAGTGCTAGAGACCCAGCTAGTACAGATACGCAGTATTTT. The chain has TRBV20-1 and TRBJ2-3; D ambiguous. From germline, CDR1 is DFQATT and CDR2 SNEGSKA (reference sequence). The CDR3 has 14 residues. V was cut by 0 bases and J by 3 bases, with 10 bases left in between.

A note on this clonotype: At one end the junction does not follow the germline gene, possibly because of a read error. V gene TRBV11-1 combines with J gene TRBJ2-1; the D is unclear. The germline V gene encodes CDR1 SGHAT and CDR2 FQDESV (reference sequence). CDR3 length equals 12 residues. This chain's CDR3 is CASSRRGNVQFF. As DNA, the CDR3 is TGTGCCAGCAGCCGTAGAGGAAATGTGCAGTTCTTC.

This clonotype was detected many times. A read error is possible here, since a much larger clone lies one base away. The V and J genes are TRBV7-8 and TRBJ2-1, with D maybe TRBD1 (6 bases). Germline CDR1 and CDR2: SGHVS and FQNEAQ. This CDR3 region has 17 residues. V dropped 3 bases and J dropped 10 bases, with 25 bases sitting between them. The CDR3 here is CASSLPLRDIRFREQFF. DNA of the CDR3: TGTGCCAGCAGCTTGCCCCTACGGGACATTAGATTTCGGGAGCAGTTCTTC.

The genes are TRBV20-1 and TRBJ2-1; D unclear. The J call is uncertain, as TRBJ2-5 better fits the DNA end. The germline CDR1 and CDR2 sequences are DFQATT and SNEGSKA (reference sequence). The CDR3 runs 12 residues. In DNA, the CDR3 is TGCAGTGCTAGTCTTCCGGAAGAGACCCAGTACTTC. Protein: CSASLPEETQYF.

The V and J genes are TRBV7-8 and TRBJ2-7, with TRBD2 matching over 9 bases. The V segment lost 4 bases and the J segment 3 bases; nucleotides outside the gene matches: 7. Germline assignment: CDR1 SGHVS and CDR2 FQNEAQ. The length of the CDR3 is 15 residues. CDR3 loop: CASSSGGSGGYEQYF. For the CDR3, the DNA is TGTGCCAGCAGCTCTGGTGGTAGCGGGGGCTACGAGCAGTACTTC.

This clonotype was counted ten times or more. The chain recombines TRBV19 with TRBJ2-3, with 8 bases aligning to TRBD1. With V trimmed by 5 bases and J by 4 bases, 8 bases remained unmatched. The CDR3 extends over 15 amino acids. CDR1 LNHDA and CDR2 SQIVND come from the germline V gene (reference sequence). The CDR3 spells CASSSRTGWSDTQYF. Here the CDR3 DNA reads TGTGCCAGTAGTTCCCGGACAGGGTGGTCAGATACGCAGTATTTT. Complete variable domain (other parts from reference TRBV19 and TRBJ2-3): DGGITQSPKYLFRKEGQNVTLSCEQNLNHDAMYWYRQDPGQGLRLIYYSQIVNDFQKGDIAEGYSVSREKKESFPLTVTSAQKNPTAFYLCASSSRTGWSDTQYFGPGTRLTVL.

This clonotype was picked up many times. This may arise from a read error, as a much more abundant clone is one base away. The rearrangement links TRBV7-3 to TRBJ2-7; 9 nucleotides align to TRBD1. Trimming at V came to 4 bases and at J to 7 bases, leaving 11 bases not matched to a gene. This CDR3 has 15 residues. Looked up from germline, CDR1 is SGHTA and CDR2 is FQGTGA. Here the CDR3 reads CASSSGTGIENEQYF. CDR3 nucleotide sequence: TGTGCCAGCAGCTCAGGGACAGGGATTGAGAATGAGCAGTACTTC.

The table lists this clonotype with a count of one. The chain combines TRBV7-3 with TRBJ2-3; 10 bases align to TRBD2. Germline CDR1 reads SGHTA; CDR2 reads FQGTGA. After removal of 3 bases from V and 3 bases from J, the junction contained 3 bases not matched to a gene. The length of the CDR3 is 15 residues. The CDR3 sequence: CASSFLAGGTDTQYF. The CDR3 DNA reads TGTGCCAGCAGCTTCTTAGCGGGAGGTACAGATACGCAGTATTTT.

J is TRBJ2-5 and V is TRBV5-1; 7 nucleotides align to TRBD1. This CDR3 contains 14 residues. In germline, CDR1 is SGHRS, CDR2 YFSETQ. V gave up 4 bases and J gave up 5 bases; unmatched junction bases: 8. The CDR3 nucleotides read TGCGCCAGCAGCGTGTCAACAGGGGAGGAGACCCAGTACTTC. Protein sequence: CASSVSTGEETQYF.

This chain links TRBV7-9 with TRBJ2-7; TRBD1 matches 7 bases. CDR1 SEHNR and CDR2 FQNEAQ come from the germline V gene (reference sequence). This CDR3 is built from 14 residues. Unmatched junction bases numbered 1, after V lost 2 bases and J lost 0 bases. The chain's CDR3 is CASSLQGVSYEQYF. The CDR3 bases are TGTGCCAGCAGCTTACAGGGGGTCTCCTACGAGCAGTACTTC.

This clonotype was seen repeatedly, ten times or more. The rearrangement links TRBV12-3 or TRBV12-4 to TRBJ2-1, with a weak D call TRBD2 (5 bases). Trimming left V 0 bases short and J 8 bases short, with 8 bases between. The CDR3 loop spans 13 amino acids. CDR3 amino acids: CASSLAGADEQFF. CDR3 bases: TGTGCCAGCAGTTTAGCGGGAGCGGATGAGCAGTTCTTC.

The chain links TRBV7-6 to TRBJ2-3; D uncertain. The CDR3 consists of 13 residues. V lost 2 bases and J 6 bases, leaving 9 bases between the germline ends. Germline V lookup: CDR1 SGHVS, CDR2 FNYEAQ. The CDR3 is CASSLIFWDTQYF. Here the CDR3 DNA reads TGTGCCAGCAGCTTAATCTTCTGGGATACGCAGTATTTT.

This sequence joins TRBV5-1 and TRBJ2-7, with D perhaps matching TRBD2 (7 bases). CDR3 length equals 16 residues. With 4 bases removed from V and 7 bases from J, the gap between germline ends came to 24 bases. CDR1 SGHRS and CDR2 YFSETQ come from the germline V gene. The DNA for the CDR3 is TGCGCCAGCAGCCTCAGGGAGGGGGTGGTCTGGGATGAGCAGTACTTC. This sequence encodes CASSLREGVVWDEQYF.